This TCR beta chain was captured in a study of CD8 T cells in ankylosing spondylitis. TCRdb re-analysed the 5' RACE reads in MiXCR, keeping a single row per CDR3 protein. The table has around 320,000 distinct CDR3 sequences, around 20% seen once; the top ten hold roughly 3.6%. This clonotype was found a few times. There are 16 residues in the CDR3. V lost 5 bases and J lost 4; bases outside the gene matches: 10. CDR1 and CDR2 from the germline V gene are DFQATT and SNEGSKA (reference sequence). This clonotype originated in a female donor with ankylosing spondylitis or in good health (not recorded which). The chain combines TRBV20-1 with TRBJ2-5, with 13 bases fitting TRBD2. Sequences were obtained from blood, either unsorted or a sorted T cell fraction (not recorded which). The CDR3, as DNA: TGCAGTGCTCACCCCGGGACTAGCGGGACCGGAGAGACCCAGTACTTC. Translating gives CSAHPGTSGTGETQYF.